The clone carrying this T cell receptor beta chain appeared many times. The antigen is undetermined. TCRdb reprocessed the 5' RACE reads via MiXCR and lists one record per CDR3 protein. The sample holds more than 25,000 distinct CDR3 sequences, about 17% seen once. This entry is derived from a study of neurological immune-mediated disorders. Time point specified: technical triplicate 3. Use was made of about 920,000 CD4+ or CD8+ T cells in sorted libraries. Broader study findings: Multiple sclerosis patients had less TCR clonal expansion than even healthy controls, unlike HTLV-1-associated myelopathy.

Between the trimmed V and J ends, which lost 6 bases and 7 bases, there was a span of 16 bases. Germline lookup yields CDR1 MRHNA and CDR2 SNTAGT. The CDR3 length is 14 residues. The sequenced sample was CD4+ T cells from blood. This sequence was found in a female donor with HTLV-1-associated myelopathy (HAM/TSP). The rearrangement joins TRBV6-4 to TRBJ1-5; possible D gene TRBD1, 6 bases. DNA for the CDR3: TGTGCCAGCAGAATACAGGGTACAGTGCAGCCCCAGCATTTT. Its protein product is CASRIQGTVQPQHF.